Reported below is one TCR beta chain. Its antigen is still unknown. No base quality values were provided; no much bigger clone lies one nucleotide off. The library was prepared using 5' RACE. The instrument given in TCRdb is NextSeq 500. Unique molecular identifiers were attached to individual cDNA molecules in the TCR library protocol so that sequencing error and PCR bias could be corrected. Both TCR alpha and beta chains were sequenced, and tight co-correlation was observed between alpha and beta sequence abundances in each sample. Per the authors' processing: Decombinator V4 was used to annotate TCR sequences for V gene, J gene and CDR3. TCRs were defined as expanded if a significant change between any two time points was detected under a Poisson model with p below 0.0001. TCR abundances were normalised to the total number of TCRs sequenced in each sample and reported as counts per million. TRAV1-2 paired with TRAJ12, TRAJ20 or TRAJ33 defined MAIT TCRs, while TRAV10 paired with TRAJ18 defined iNKT TCRs. VDJdb, accessed on 1 November 2021, was searched for TCRs annotated for CMV, EBV and SARS-CoV-2, and TCRs annotated for more than one antigen were excluded. The public reads were reanalyzed by TCRdb: fastp trimming at Q25, MiXCR alignment, in-frame beta chains only. One record per CDR3 amino acid sequence lists the most common genes and DNA. None of the V and J calls come from the authors' own analysis; TCRdb made them. Across this sample there are about 61,000 distinct CDR3 sequences, with around 11% seen only once. Over 1% of the sample comes from the top ten.

This record belongs to a study of early T cells in non-severe SARS-CoV-2 infection (dated by TCRdb to the early 2020s). General notes on the study: Bulk RNA from unsorted whole blood was used for TCR sequencing, so alpha and beta chains could not be paired.

The study was a case-control design nested within a healthcare worker cohort in London, UK, with weekly nasopharyngeal swab PCR tests and blood sampling. Healthcare workers were recruited during the week of the UK lockdown, between 23 and 31 March 2020, and followed weekly for up to roughly 15 weeks. The study at large found these results: Matching against VDJdb was skewed toward anti-spike CD8 responses, likely underestimated virus-specific expansions, and missed private and CD4 specificities.

Looking up the germline V gene yields CDR1 LGHNA and CDR2 YNFKEQ. Its CDR3 holds 17 amino acids, cysteine through phenylalanine. Of the read, only the CDR3 DNA is kept; its 51 bases are in frame from base 1. V trim: 0 bases; J trim: 3 bases; unmatched bases: 5. The chain is made from TRBV4-2 and TRBJ1-2; the central 12 bases match TRBD1. The TCR was taken from an adult who was a healthcare worker with PCR-confirmed SARS-CoV-2 infection or an uninfected control (not recorded which). The donor label of this sample is uncertain. The sample was whole blood, taken at baseline. The CDR3 protein: CASSQDLGQGADYGYTF. The DNA sequence is as follows: TGTGCCAGCAGCCAAGATTTGGGACAGGGGGCGGACTATGGCTACACCTTC.